Following are 9 T cell receptor beta chains from one sample sequenced in a study of blood T cell repertoires in COVID-19. Only in-frame clones appear in the TCRdb table, and some are missing; sequencing was by immunoSEQ multiplex PCR. The table shows approximately 290,000 clones, with roughly 85% occurring only once. The source material was PBMCs or T cells enriched from blood (not recorded which). The receptors here all came from a woman in her 30s who had recovered from COVID-19.

V usage is TRBV5-1 and J usage is TRBJ2-1; D ambiguous. V dropped 1 base and J dropped 0 bases, with 14 bases sitting between them. CDR1 SGHRS and CDR2 YFSETQ come from the germline V gene. This CDR3 comprises 17 residues. In DNA form, the CDR3 reads TGCGCCAGCAGCTTGTTCCCAATAATGAGCTCCTACAATGAGCAGTTCTTC. Protein: CASSLFPIMSSYNEQFF. Using reference TRBV5-1 and TRBJ2-1 for the parts outside the CDR3, the full variable domain is KAGVTQTPRYLIKTRGQQVTLSCSPISGHRSVSWYQQTPGQGLQFLFEYFSETQRNKGNFPGRFSGRQFSNSRSEMNVSTLELGDSALYLCASSLFPIMSSYNEQFFGPGTRLTVL.

A single count supports this clone. The chain uses TRBV27 and TRBJ1-6; maybe TRBD1 (5 bases). V lost 5 bases to trimming and J lost 0 bases, with 17 bases between them. The CDR3 is 18 residues long. Germline V CDR1 and CDR2: MNHEY, SMNVEV (reference sequence). CDR3 protein: CASSPVVGLGSYNSPLHF. The CDR3 nucleotides are TGTGCCAGCAGTCCGGTCGTGGGGCTTGGCTCCTATAATTCACCCCTCCACTTT.

V gene TRBV12-3 or TRBV12-4 combines with J gene TRBJ2-5, with D possibly being TRBD1 (5 bases). CDR3 length: 13 amino acids. The V and J ends lost 3 bases and 6 bases respectively, with 11 bases between them. The CDR3 DNA is TGTGCCAGCAGTTTGCCCGACAGACAGACCCAGTACTTC. Residues: CASSLPDRQTQYF.

This chain uses TRBV28 with TRBJ2-1, with TRBD2 identical over 12 bases. The germline CDR1 and CDR2 sequences are MDHEN and SYDVKM. Germline trimming cut 7 bases from V and 4 bases from J; bases unmatched to any gene: 17. This CDR3 comprises 19 residues. Written as DNA, the CDR3 is TGTGCCAGCAACGTAGGGGCACCGCTAGCGGGGGGGCTTTACAATGAGCAGTTCTTC. It specifies CASNVGAPLAGGLYNEQFF. Full variable domain (outside the CDR3, taken from reference TRBV28 and TRBJ2-1): DVKVTQSSRYLVKRTGEKVFLECVQDMDHENMFWYRQDPGLGLRLIYFSYDVKMKEKGDIPEGYSVSREKKERFSLILESASTNQTSMYLCASNVGAPLAGGLYNEQFFGPGTRLTVL.

The chain has TRBV7-9 and TRBJ2-6; 9 positions match TRBD1. The trim removed 5 bases at V and 12 bases at J, leaving 11 bases unmatched. CDR3 length equals 15 residues. In germline, CDR1 is SEHNR, CDR2 FQNEAQ (reference sequence). CDR3 residues: CASSVGWGQGTVLTF. CDR3 in DNA: TGTGCCAGCAGCGTGGGGTGGGGACAGGGTACCGTCCTGACTTTC.

On this clone itself: The sample holds other DNA sequences that translate to the same CDR3. This chain connects TRBV5-6 to TRBJ2-7; D gene ambiguous. V dropped 0 bases and J dropped 6 bases, with 4 bases sitting between them. Germline V CDR1 and CDR2: SGHDT, YYEEEE. The CDR3 covers 11 residues. The CDR3 sequence: CASSLAGEQYF. As DNA, the CDR3 is TGTGCCAGCAGCTTGGCCGGCGAGCAGTACTTC.

This chain uses TRBV10-1 with TRBJ1-3; tentatively, D is TRBD1 (6 bases). Trimming pared 6 bases from V and 4 bases from J, leaving 16 bases between. The CDR3 spans 15 residues. Germline CDR1 is WNHNN and CDR2 is SYGVQD (reference sequence). CDR3 amino acids: CASRDSGSPGNTIYF. The CDR3 DNA reads TGCGCCAGCAGGGACAGCGGTTCCCCAGGAAACACCATATATTTT.

This clone was seen only a few times. V is TRBV5-1 and J is TRBJ1-3, with D tentatively TRBD1 (6 bases). CDR3 length equals 19 residues. Trimming shortened V by 0 bases and J by 0 bases, and 19 bases separated the two germline ends. Germline-derived CDR1 and CDR2 are SGHRS and YFSETQ. The CDR3 sequence: CASSLVPGAAASSGNTIYF. DNA of the CDR3: TGCGCCAGCAGCTTGGTACCAGGGGCCGCTGCCAGCTCTGGAAACACCATATATTTT.

The J gene is TRBJ2-2, the V gene TRBV7-9, with 9 bases lining up with TRBD1. The CDR3 has 14 residues. V lost 8 bases and J lost 7; bases outside the gene matches: 8. Germline V CDR1 and CDR2: SEHNR, FQNEAQ (reference sequence). The CDR3 sequence is CASVGTGWNGELFF. In DNA, the CDR3 is TGTGCCAGCGTCGGGACAGGGTGGAACGGGGAGCTGTTTTTT.